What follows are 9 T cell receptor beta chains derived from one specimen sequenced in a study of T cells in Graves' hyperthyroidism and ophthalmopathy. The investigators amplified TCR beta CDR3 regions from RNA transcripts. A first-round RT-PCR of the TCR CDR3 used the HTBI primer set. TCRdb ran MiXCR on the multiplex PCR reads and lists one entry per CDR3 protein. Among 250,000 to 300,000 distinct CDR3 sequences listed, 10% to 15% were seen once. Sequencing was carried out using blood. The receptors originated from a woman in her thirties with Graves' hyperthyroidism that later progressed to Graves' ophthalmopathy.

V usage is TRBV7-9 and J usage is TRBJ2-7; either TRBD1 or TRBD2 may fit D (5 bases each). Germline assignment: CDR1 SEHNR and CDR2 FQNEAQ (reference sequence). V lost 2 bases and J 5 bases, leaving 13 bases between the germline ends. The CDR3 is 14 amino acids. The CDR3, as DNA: TGTGCCAGCAGCTTATACGGGTTGGGGGACGAGCAGTACTTC. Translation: CASSLYGLGDEQYF. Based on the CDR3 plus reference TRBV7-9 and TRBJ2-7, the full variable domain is DTGVSQNPRHKITKRGQNVTFRCDPISEHNRLYWYRQTLGQGPEFLTYFQNEAQLEKSRLLSDRFSAERPKGSFSTLEIQRTEQGDSAMYLCASSLYGLGDEQYFGPGTRLTVT.

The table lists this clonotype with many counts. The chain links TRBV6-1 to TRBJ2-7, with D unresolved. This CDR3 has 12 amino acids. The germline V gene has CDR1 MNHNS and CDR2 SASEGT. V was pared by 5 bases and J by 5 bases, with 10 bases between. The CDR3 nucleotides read TGTGCCAGCAGTTCGGGTCCGCACGAGCAGTACTTC. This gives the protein CASSSGPHEQYF.

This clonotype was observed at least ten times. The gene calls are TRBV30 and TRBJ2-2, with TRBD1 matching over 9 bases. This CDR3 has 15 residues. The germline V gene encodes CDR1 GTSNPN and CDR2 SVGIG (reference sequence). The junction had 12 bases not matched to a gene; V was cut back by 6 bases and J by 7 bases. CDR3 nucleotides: TGTGCCTGCCAACAGGGACAGGGAAACCTCGGGGAGCTGTTTTTT. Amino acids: CACQQGQGNLGELFF.

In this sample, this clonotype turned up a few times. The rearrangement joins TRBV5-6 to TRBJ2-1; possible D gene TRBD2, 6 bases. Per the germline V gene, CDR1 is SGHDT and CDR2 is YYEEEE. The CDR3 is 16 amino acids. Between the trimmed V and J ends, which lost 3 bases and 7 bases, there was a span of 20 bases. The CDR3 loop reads CASSSTVGGSFNEQFF. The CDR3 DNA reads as TGTGCCAGCAGCTCGACCGTCGGGGGTAGTTTTAATGAGCAGTTCTTC.

The CDR3 spells CASSTSSGLLYEQYF. The CDR3 coding sequence is TGTGCCAGTAGTACATCGTCGGGACTTTTGTACGAGCAGTACTTC. This chain joins TRBV19 and TRBJ2-7; a possible D gene is TRBD2 (6 bases). CDR3 length: 15 amino acids. Germline V gives CDR1 LNHDA, CDR2 SQIVND (reference sequence). Trimming left V 4 bases short and J 4 bases short, with 17 bases between.

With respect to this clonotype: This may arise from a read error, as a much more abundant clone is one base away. The CDR3 spells CASTSGESTYNEQFF. Written as DNA, the CDR3 is TGTGCCAGTACCTCGGGGGAGAGCACCTACAATGAGCAGTTCTTC. The V call is TRBV19, the J call TRBJ2-1; D may be TRBD2 (6 bases). The V and J ends lost 7 bases and 2 bases respectively, with 15 bases between them. Germline V gene sequence: CDR1 LNHDA, CDR2 SQIVND (reference sequence). This CDR3 is built from 15 residues. The full variable domain, rest sourced from reference TRBV19 and TRBJ2-1, is DGGITQSPKYLFRKEGQNVTLSCEQNLNHDAMYWYRQDPGQGLRLIYYSQIVNDFQKGDIAEGYSVSREKKESFPLTVTSAQKNPTAFYLCASTSGESTYNEQFFGPGTRLTVL.

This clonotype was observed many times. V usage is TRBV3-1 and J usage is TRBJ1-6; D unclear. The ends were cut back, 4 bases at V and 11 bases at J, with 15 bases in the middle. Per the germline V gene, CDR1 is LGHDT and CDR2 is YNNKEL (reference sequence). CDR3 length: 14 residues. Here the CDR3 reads CASSLTPETTPLHF. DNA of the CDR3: TGTGCCAGCAGCCTCACACCAGAAACGACACCCCTCCACTTT.

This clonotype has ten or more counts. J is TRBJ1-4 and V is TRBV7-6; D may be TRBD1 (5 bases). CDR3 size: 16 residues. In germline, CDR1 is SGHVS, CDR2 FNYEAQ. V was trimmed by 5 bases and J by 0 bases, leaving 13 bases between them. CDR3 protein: CASSPDRYATNEKLFF. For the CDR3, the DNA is TGTGCCAGCAGCCCAGACAGATACGCAACTAATGAAAAACTGTTTTTT.

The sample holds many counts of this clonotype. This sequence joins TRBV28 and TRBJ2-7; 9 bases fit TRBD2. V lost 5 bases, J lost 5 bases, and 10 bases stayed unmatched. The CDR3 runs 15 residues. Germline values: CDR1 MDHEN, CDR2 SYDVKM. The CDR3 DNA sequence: TGTGCCAGCAGTCCCAGGGGGGGCGGGAGGGACGAGCAGTACTTC. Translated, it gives CASSPRGGGRDEQYF.